The 27 T cell receptor beta chains given below trace back to one sample, sequenced in a study of T cell changes during pregnancy in multiple sclerosis. Libraries were prepared by immunoSEQ multiplex PCR; TCRdb keeps only in-frame clonotypes and omits some of them. The table includes fewer than 40,000 clones, around nine tenths detected once. This specimen was CD8+ T cells from peripheral blood mononuclear cells, taken in the first trimester of pregnancy. The source of these receptors is a female donor with multiple sclerosis, enrolled in a pregnancy study.

V usage is TRBV19 and J usage is TRBJ2-1; 12 bases are a match to TRBD2. The CDR3 spans 19 residues. V lost 4 bases and J lost 0; bases outside the gene matches: 10. CDR1 and CDR2 (germline): LNHDA, SQIVND (reference sequence). The CDR3 region is CASSRRGKTSGSSYNEQFF. DNA of the CDR3: TGTGCCAGTAGTAGAAGGGGGAAGACTAGCGGGAGCTCCTACAATGAGCAGTTCTTC.

The V gene is TRBV5-1, the J gene TRBJ1-1; 12 positions agree with TRBD1. Trimming took 8 bases from V and 0 from J; bases not matched to a gene: 8. Germline CDR1 reads SGHRS; CDR2 reads YFSETQ. This CDR3 contains 16 residues. The DNA for the CDR3 is TGCGCCAGTTTTACCGGGACAGGGGGCATGAACACTGAAGCTTTCTTT. This translates into CASFTGTGGMNTEAFF.

This clone was observed a few times. The rearrangement joins TRBV30 to TRBJ2-1, with 12 bases that match TRBD1. This CDR3 is 16 amino acids long. Per germline, CDR1 GTSNPN and CDR2 SVGIG (reference sequence). V dropped 4 bases and J dropped 8; count of bases not matched to a gene: 12. CDR3 sequence reads: CAWTQPPGQGADEQFF. CDR3 nucleotide sequence: TGTGCCTGGACCCAACCCCCGGGACAGGGGGCCGATGAGCAGTTCTTC.

This chain connects TRBV6-1 to TRBJ2-5, with a weak D call TRBD1 (6 bases). This CDR3 is built from 15 residues. Deletions cut 6 bases from V and 4 bases from J, with 18 bases between. Germline CDR1 MNHNS, CDR2 SASEGT. CDR3 region: CASRYTDSGGETQYF. As DNA, the CDR3 is TGTGCCAGCAGGTATACGGACAGCGGAGGAGAGACCCAGTACTTC.

The chain recombines TRBV21-1 with TRBJ2-7; the D segment call TRBD1 is taken from the table without a DNA check. TRBV21-1 is a recognized pseudogene. CDR3 size: 15 residues. In DNA form, the CDR3 reads TGTGCCAGCAGCAAGAGTGGGGGACAGACCTACGAGCAGTACTTC. It specifies CASSKSGGQTYEQYF.

The chain joins TRBV10-3 to TRBJ2-7, with a possible D match to TRBD2 (6 bases). Trimming took 3 bases from V and 6 from J, leaving 18 bases between them. Germline CDR1 reads ENHRY; CDR2 reads SYGVKD. This CDR3 has 15 residues. As DNA, the CDR3 is TGTGCCATCAGTGAAAGGACTGGTGGGGGGTCCGAGCAGTACTTC. Translating it yields CAISERTGGGSEQYF.

The V gene is TRBV27, the J gene TRBJ1-6, with TRBD1 matching 7 bases. Germline V CDR1 and CDR2: MNHEY, SMNVEV (reference sequence). V lost 5 bases to trimming and J lost 9 bases; unmatched junction nucleotides: 7. This CDR3 is built from 14 residues. CDR3: CASSRQGPISPLHF. CDR3 in DNA: TGTGCCAGCAGTCGACAGGGCCCAATTTCACCCCTCCACTTT.

The V call is TRBV6-4, the J call TRBJ2-1, with D possibly matching TRBD2 (6 bases). CDR1 is MRHNA, CDR2 SNTAGT, per germline. This CDR3 comprises 15 residues. Deletions cut 3 bases from V and 2 bases from J, with 11 bases between. The CDR3 is CASSEEGNTYNEQFF. CDR3 nucleotides: TGTGCCAGCAGTGAGGAGGGAAACACCTACAATGAGCAGTTCTTC.

The CDR3 loop reads CASSVGASGGSYEQYF. Here the CDR3 DNA reads TGTGCCAGCAGTGTGGGGGCTAGCGGGGGCTCCTACGAGCAGTACTTC. V usage is TRBV9 and J usage is TRBJ2-7, with TRBD2 identical over 10 bases. CDR1 is SGDLS, CDR2 YYNGEE, per germline. V was clipped by 5 bases and J by 0 bases; unmatched bases: 8. This CDR3 comprises 16 residues.

The rearrangement joins TRBV4-1 to TRBJ2-1, with 10 bases aligning to TRBD2. V lost 4 bases to trimming and J lost 0 bases; unmatched junction nucleotides: 6. Germline V lookup: CDR1 MGHRA, CDR2 YSYEKL. The CDR3 runs 17 residues. CDR3 residues: CASSPRASGSSYNEQFF. CDR3 DNA sequence: TGCGCCAGCAGCCCCCGGGCTAGCGGGAGCTCCTACAATGAGCAGTTCTTC.

The J gene is TRBJ2-6, the V gene TRBV5-6; a possible D gene is TRBD1 (6 bases). V was cut by 3 bases and J by 1 base, with 20 bases left in between. This CDR3 comprises 19 residues. The V gene's germline CDR1 is SGHDT and CDR2 YYEEEE. The CDR3 loop is CASSWPNREMGSGANVLTF. The CDR3 DNA follows: TGTGCCAGCAGCTGGCCGAACAGGGAAATGGGATCTGGGGCCAACGTCCTGACTTTC.

The chain uses TRBV5-8 and TRBJ1-2; D is unresolved. Germline values: CDR1 SGHTS, CDR2 YDEGEE. Trimming took off 8 bases at V and 4 bases at J, with 15 bases between the two ends. The CDR3 contains 13 residues. The CDR3 region has the DNA TGTGCCAGTACCTTTGAGCCCGCCTATGGCTACACCTTC. This sequence encodes CASTFEPAYGYTF.

The chain links TRBV10-3 to TRBJ1-1; 9 bases are a match to TRBD1. The CDR3 runs 14 residues. The germline V gene has CDR1 ENHRY and CDR2 SYGVKD. The V segment lost 3 bases and the J segment 7 bases; nucleotides outside the gene matches: 6. CDR3 sequence reads: CAISDGQGTVEAFF. CDR3 DNA: TGTGCCATCAGTGACGGACAGGGGACGGTTGAAGCTTTCTTT.

The rearrangement joins TRBV7-6 to TRBJ2-3, with 10 bases that match TRBD2. Germline V lookup: CDR1 SGHVS, CDR2 FNYEAQ. The V and J ends lost 2 bases and 5 bases, in that order; junction bases with no gene match: 4. The CDR3 is made up of 15 amino acids. The CDR3 DNA follows: TGTGCCAGCAGCTTATCGCCTAGCGGGGGAGATACGCAGTATTTT. Protein sequence: CASSLSPSGGDTQYF.

V gene TRBV13 combines with J gene TRBJ1-5; 11 nucleotides align to TRBD1. Germline assignment: CDR1 PRHDT and CDR2 FYEKMQ (reference sequence). V shed 5 bases and J 7 bases; nucleotides not matched to a gene: 7. The CDR3 runs to 15 residues. The CDR3 DNA is TGTGCCAGCAGCCTCGGACAGGGGGCATACCAGCCCCAGCATTTT. Protein: CASSLGQGAYQPQHF.

This clone turned up a few times. This chain uses TRBV10-1 with TRBJ2-2; D is perhaps TRBD2 (6 bases). The CDR3 runs 15 residues. Between the trimmed V and J ends, which lost 6 bases and 4 bases, there was a span of 15 bases. Germline lookup yields CDR1 WNHNN and CDR2 SYGVQD (reference sequence). DNA for the CDR3: TGCGCCAGCAGCTTAGCGGTTCTGGGCACCGGGGAGCTGTTTTTT. It yields the protein CASSLAVLGTGELFF.

J is TRBJ2-7 and V is TRBV6-5; the match to TRBD2 covers 11 bases. The ends lost 4 bases at V and 3 bases at J; junction bases unmatched: 2. Germline-derived CDR1 and CDR2 are MNHEY and SVGAGI. The CDR3 is made up of 14 amino acids. The CDR3 nucleotides read TGTGCCAGCAGTTCCGGACTAGCGGGCTACGAGCAGTACTTC. Its translation: CASSSGLAGYEQYF.

This chain links TRBV14 with TRBJ1-2; D may be TRBD1 (5 bases). Germline V CDR1 and CDR2: SGHDN, FVKESK. With 2 bases removed from V and 7 bases from J, the gap between germline ends came to 17 bases. The CDR3 spans 15 residues. This CDR3 is CASSQSLDRYGGYTF. As DNA, the CDR3 is TGTGCCAGCAGCCAATCACTCGACAGATACGGTGGCTACACCTTC.

This chain uses TRBV7-9 with TRBJ1-1; tentative D call: TRBD1 (5 bases). Germline V lookup: CDR1 SEHNR, CDR2 FQNEAQ (reference sequence). Between the trimmed V and J ends, which lost 1 base and 5 bases, there was a span of 14 bases. The CDR3 sequence is 15 residues long. This CDR3 is CASSLVVGGTTEAFF. CDR3 DNA: TGTGCCAGCAGCTTAGTGGTCGGGGGTACTACTGAAGCTTTCTTT.

V usage is TRBV2 and J usage is TRBJ1-2; TRBD1 aligns across 7 bases. The CDR3 extends over 14 amino acids. Losses at the gene ends were 5 bases for V and 4 bases for J; bases not matched to a gene: 7. The germline V gene has CDR1 SNHLY and CDR2 FYNNEI. CDR3: CASSSGTASYGYTF. CDR3 in DNA: TGTGCCAGCAGTTCGGGGACAGCCTCCTATGGCTACACCTTC.

This rearrangement joins TRBV6-4 to TRBJ1-1, with D unresolved. The V end lost 6 bases, the J end lost 6 bases, and 11 bases lay between the germline ends. Germline values: CDR1 MRHNA, CDR2 SNTAGT. This CDR3 comprises 12 residues. CDR3 in DNA: TGTGCCAGCAGGGGTTCTAGTGCTGAAGCTTTCTTT. Translation gives CASRGSSAEAFF.

This chain connects TRBV7-9 to TRBJ2-5; perhaps TRBD2 as D (6 bases). This CDR3 is built from 13 residues. The germline CDR1 and CDR2 sequences are SEHNR and FQNEAQ (reference sequence). Trimming took 5 bases from V and 4 from J, leaving 11 bases between them. The CDR3: CASSNSEGETQYF. CDR3 DNA sequence: TGTGCCAGCAGCAACTCGGAGGGAGAGACCCAGTACTTC.

This sequence joins TRBV13 and TRBJ2-5; the match to TRBD2 covers 10 bases. Germline V CDR1 and CDR2: PRHDT, FYEKMQ (reference sequence). V trimming: 5 bases; J trimming: 5 bases; junction bases outside the gene matches: 11. The CDR3 length is 16 residues. CDR3 protein: CASSPRVAGGGETQYF. CDR3 DNA sequence: TGTGCCAGCAGCCCCCGGGTAGCGGGAGGCGGGGAGACCCAGTACTTC.

The chain couples TRBV28 to TRBJ2-2; 10 bases map to TRBD2. Trimming cost V 6 bases and J 4 bases; bases outside gene matches: 5. Germline V CDR1 and CDR2: MDHEN, SYDVKM. The CDR3 length is 15 residues. CDR3 nucleotide sequence: TGTGCCAGCAGGGGACTAGCGCAGATCACCGGGGAGCTGTTTTTT. Translated, it gives CASRGLAQITGELFF.

The V and J genes are TRBV5-8 and TRBJ1-2, with 7 nucleotides matching TRBD1. Germline values: CDR1 SGHTS, CDR2 YDEGEE. CDR3 length equals 15 residues. The ends lost 4 bases at V and 6 bases at J; junction bases unmatched: 12. The CDR3 region has the DNA TGTGCCAGCAGCCCACCGGGGCAGGGGGGTAATGGCTACACCTTC. Translating it yields CASSPPGQGGNGYTF.

This clone was seen only once. The V call is TRBV11-2, the J call TRBJ2-1; 12 bases line up with TRBD2. The V segment lost 4 bases and the J segment 7 bases; nucleotides outside the gene matches: 5. The CDR3 consists of 15 residues. The V gene's germline CDR1 is SGHAT and CDR2 FQNNGV. The CDR3 reads CASSSSGRDGNEQFF. In nucleotides, the CDR3 is TGTGCCAGCAGCTCTAGCGGGAGGGACGGGAATGAGCAGTTCTTC. The variable domain in full, completed from reference TRBV11-2 and TRBJ2-1, reads EAGVAQSPRYKIIEKRQSVAFWCNPISGHATLYWYQQILGQGPKLLIQFQNNGVVDDSQLPKDRFSAERLKGVDSTLKIQPAKLEDSAVYLCASSSSGRDGNEQFFGPGTRLTVL.

The chain carries TRBV5-1 and TRBJ1-1; D is possibly TRBD1 (6 bases). Per germline, CDR1 SGHRS and CDR2 YFSETQ. Trimming took 2 bases from V and 0 from J, leaving 14 bases between them. The CDR3 totals 16 residues. The CDR3 region is CASSLGDITLNTEAFF. CDR3 in DNA: TGCGCCAGCAGCTTAGGGGACATAACCCTGAACACTGAAGCTTTCTTT.